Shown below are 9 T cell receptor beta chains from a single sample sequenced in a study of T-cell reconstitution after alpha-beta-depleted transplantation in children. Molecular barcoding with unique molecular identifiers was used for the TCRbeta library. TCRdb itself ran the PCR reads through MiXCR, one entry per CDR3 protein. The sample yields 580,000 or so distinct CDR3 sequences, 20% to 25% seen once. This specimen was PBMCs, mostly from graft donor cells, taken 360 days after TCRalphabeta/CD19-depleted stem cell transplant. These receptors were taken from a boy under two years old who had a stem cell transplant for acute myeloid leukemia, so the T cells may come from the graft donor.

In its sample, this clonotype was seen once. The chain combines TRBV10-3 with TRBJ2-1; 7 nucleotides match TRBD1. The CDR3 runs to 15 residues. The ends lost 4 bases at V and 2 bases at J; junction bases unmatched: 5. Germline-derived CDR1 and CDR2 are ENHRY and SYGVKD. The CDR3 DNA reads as TGTGCCATCAGTGCCCACCAGGGGGCCTACAATGAGCAGTTCTTC. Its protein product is CAISAHQGAYNEQFF.

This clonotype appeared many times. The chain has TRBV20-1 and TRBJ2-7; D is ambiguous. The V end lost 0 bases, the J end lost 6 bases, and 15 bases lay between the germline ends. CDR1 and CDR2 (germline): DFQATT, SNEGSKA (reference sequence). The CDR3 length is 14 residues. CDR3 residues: CSARDPQSFREQYV. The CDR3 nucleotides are TGCAGTGCTAGAGATCCACAGTCTTTTCGCGAGCAGTACGTC.

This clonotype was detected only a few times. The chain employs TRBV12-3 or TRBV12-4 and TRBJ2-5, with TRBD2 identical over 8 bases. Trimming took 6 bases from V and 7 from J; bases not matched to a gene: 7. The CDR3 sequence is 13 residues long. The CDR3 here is CASRRTSWGTQYF. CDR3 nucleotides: TGTGCCAGCAGGCGGACTAGCTGGGGGACCCAGTACTTC.

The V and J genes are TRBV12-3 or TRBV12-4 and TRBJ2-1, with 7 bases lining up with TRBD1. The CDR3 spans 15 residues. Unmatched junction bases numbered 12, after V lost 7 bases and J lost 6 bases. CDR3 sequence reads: CASTSTTGSPNEQFF. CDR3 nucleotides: TGTGCCAGCACCTCCACGACAGGGAGTCCCAATGAGCAGTTCTTC.

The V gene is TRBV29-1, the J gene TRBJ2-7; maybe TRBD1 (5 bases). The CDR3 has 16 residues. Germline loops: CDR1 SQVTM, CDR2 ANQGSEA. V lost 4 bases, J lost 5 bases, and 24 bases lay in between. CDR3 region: CSVVFYGQGVINEQYF. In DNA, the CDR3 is TGCAGCGTTGTTTTTTACGGGCAGGGCGTAATCAACGAGCAGTACTTC.

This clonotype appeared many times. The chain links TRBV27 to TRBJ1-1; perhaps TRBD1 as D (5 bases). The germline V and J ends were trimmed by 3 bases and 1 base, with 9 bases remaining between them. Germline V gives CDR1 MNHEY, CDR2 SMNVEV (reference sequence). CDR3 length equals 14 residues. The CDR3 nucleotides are TGTGCCAGCAGTTTCCCAGGGAAGAACACTGAAGCTTTCTTT. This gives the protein CASSFPGKNTEAFF.

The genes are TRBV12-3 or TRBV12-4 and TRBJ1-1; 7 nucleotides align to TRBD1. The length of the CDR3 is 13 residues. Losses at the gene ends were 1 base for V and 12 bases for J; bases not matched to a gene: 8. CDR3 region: CASSLESGTVTFF. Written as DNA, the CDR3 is TGTGCCAGCAGTTTAGAGTCCGGGACAGTAACTTTCTTT.

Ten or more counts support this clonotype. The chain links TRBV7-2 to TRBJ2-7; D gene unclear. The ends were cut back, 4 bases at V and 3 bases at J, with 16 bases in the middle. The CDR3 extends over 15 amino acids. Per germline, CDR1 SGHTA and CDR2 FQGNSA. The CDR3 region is CASSYIVGRDYEQYF. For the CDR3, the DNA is TGTGCCAGCAGCTATATAGTTGGAAGAGACTACGAGCAGTACTTC.

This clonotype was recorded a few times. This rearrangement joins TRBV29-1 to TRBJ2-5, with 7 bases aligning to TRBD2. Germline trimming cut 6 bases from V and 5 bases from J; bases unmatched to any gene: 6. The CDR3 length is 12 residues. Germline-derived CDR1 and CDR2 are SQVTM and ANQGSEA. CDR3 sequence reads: CSVVSSGETQYF. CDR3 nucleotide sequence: TGCAGCGTCGTTTCTAGCGGCGAGACCCAGTACTTC.